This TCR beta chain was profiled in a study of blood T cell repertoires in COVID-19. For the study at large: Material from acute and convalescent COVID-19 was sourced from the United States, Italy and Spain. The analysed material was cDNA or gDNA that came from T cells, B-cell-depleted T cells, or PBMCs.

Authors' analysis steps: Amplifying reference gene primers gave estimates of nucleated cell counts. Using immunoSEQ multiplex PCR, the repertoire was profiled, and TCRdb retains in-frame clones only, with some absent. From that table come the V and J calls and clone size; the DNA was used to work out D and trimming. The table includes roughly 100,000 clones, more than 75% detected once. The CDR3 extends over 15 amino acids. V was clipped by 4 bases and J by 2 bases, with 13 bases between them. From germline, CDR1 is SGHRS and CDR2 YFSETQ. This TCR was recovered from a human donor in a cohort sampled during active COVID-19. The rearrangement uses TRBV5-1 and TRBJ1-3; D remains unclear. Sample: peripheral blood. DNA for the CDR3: TGCGCCAGCAGCCCGGTCGCCGGGACTGGAAACACCATATATTTT. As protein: CASSPVAGTGNTIYF.